This entry describes one T cell receptor beta chain. V shed 5 bases and J 5 bases; nucleotides not matched to a gene: 5. Germline CDR1 and CDR2: SGHRS and YFSETQ. The CDR3 is 14 residues long. Method: immunoSEQ multiplex PCR; TCRdb's copy keeps in-frame clones and lacks some. The sample includes about 130,000 clones, around 94% of them seen just once. This entry belongs to a study of control samples from healthy donors and cancer patients. The sequenced sample was PBMCs. The receptor was derived from a man aged 55-75 years with colorectal cancer. The chain carries TRBV5-1 and TRBJ2-1; TRBD2 matches 9 bases. The CDR3 DNA follows: TGCGCCAGCAGTCCGAGGACTAGCGACAATGAGCAGTTCTTC. This sequence encodes CASSPRTSDNEQFF.